The rows below give T cell receptor beta chains drawn from one sample of a study of human T cells and chemical hapten exposure. TCRdb reanalysed the RACE reads using MiXCR and keeps one entry per CDR3 protein. This table holds approximately 90,000 distinct CDR3 sequences, about 8.6% found once. Sequenced sample: whole blood. Source of these receptors: a female donor in good health. Some clones in this sample may be carry-over from other donors' samples. The CDR3 runs from the conserved cysteine through the conserved F or W. D genes are given only for firm matches. Clone size is shown for a subset of rows, as once, few, many or a class of expanded clone.

D gene,clone size,J gene,CDR3 length,V gene,CDR3 protein,CDR3 DNA
TRBD1,NA,TRBJ1-5,17,TRBV2,CASRRTGDPYSNQPQHF,TGTGCCAGCAGACGGACAGGGGACCCTTATAGCAATCAGCCCCAGCATTTT
NA,many,TRBJ2-3,12,TRBV29-1,CSITGGGDTQYF,TGCAGCATAACAGGGGGGGGAGATACGCAGTATTTT
NA,many,TRBJ2-7,11,TRBV28,CASKAAYEQYF,TGTGCCAGCAAGGCAGCCTACGAGCAGTACTTC
NA,NA,TRBJ1-2,13,TRBV19,CASSMSGLYGYTF,TGTGCCAGTAGTATGTCCGGGCTCTATGGCTACACCTTC
NA,few,TRBJ1-1,10,TRBV29-1,CSVGDQGAFF,TGCAGCGTTGGAGACCAAGGGGCTTTCTTT
NA,NA,TRBJ1-2,14,TRBV29-1,CSAERDTPSDGYTF,TGCAGCGCAGAAAGGGACACCCCTTCGGATGGCTACACCTTC
NA,many,TRBJ2-5,14,TRBV7-7,CASASDPMGETQYF,TGTGCTAGCGCCTCGGACCCGATGGGGGAGACCCAGTACTTC
NA,NA,TRBJ1-3,15,TRBV20-1,CSAKGSPGSGNTIYF,TGCAGTGCAAAAGGGTCCCCGGGCTCTGGAAACACCATATATTTT
NA,many,TRBJ2-2,13,TRBV6-4,CASSKTRTGELFF,TGTGCCAGCAGTAAAACTAGAACCGGGGAGCTGTTTTTT
NA,few,TRBJ1-1,12,TRBV7-9,CASSRQNAEAFF,TGTGCCAGCAGCCGCCAGAACGCTGAAGCTTTCTTT
TRBD2,many,TRBJ2-3,17,TRBV7-2,CASSPAASGRGGDTQYF,TGTGCCAGCAGCCCCGCGGCTAGCGGGAGGGGGGGAGATACGCAGTATTTT
NA,many,TRBJ2-6,18,TRBV6-5,CASSYSRAADSGANVLTF,TGTGCCAGCAGTTACTCGAGGGCAGCCGACTCTGGGGCCAACGTCCTGACTTTC
TRBD2,many,TRBJ2-5,17,TRBV7-2,CASSPRLAGGPWETQYF,TGTGCCAGCAGCCCCCGGCTAGCGGGAGGGCCGTGGGAGACCCAGTACTTC
NA,many,TRBJ2-6,14,TRBV20-1,CSAYETTGANVLTF,TGCAGTGCCTACGAAACCACTGGGGCCAACGTCCTGACTTTC
NA,many,TRBJ1-2,14,TRBV2,CASRIMGASYGYTF,TGTGCCAGCAGGATAATGGGGGCCAGCTATGGCTACACCTTC
NA,few,TRBJ1-2,13,TRBV30,CAWSVDNNYGYTF,TGTGCCTGGAGTGTAGACAACAACTATGGCTACACCTTC
TRBD1,few,TRBJ1-4,14,TRBV10-3,CAISERQGDEKLFF,TGTGCCATCAGTGAGCGACAGGGGGACGAAAAACTGTTTTTT
TRBD1,few,TRBJ2-7,11,TRBV18,CASWDRGEQYF,TGTGCCAGCTGGGACAGGGGCGAGCAGTACTTC
TRBD2,few,TRBJ2-7,15,TRBV5-1,CASRPGLAGVYEQYF,TGCGCCAGCAGGCCGGGACTAGCGGGAGTCTACGAGCAGTACTTC
TRBD2,NA,TRBJ2-3,16,TRBV5-4,CASSFRTSGSRDTQYF,TGTGCCAGCAGCTTCCGGACTAGCGGGAGTAGGGATACGCAGTATTTT
NA,many,TRBJ2-1,11,TRBV5-1,CASSRDNEQFF,TGCGCCAGCAGCCGGGACAATGAGCAGTTCTTC
TRBD1,many,TRBJ2-7,14,TRBV7-6,CASSSRQGHYEQYF,TGTGCCAGCAGTTCAAGACAGGGCCACTACGAGCAGTACTTC
NA,few,TRBJ1-4,16,TRBV9,CASSVGGPTTNEKLFF,TGTGCCAGCAGCGTAGGGGGGCCCACAACTAATGAAAAACTGTTTTTT
NA,NA,TRBJ1-4,15,TRBV5-1,CASSLQQATNEKLFF,TGCGCCAGCAGCTTACAACAGGCAACTAATGAAAAACTGTTTTTT
NA,many,TRBJ2-1,14,TRBV7-9,CASSLRQGMVEQFF,TGTGCCAGCAGCTTAAGGCAGGGGATGGTTGAGCAGTTCTTC
NA,NA,TRBJ2-3,15,TRBV5-6,CASSSWRRVADTQYF,TGTGCCAGCAGTTCTTGGAGGCGAGTGGCAGATACGCAGTATTTT
NA,few,TRBJ1-2,13,TRBV21-1,CASPRMWDYGYTF,TGTGCCAGCCCCCGGATGTGGGACTATGGCTACACCTTC